The TCR beta chain described here comes from a study of cytomegalovirus exposure and HLA in healthy donors. Whole-study context: Unique TCRs numbering some 80 million, obtained from HLA-typed donors, made up an early data release.

General study results and limits: Excluded: some indistinguishable V segments such as TRBV6-2 and TRBV6-3.

The PCR made use of 60 Vbeta and 13 Jbeta primers. TCRdb's copy holds only in-frame clones and misses some; the assay was immunoSEQ multiplex PCR. The sample comprises around 230,000 clones, about 81% of which are singletons, and roughly 6% rests with the top ten. Of note for this clone: Its target is not known.

Germline V lookup: CDR1 MNHEY, CDR2 SVGAGI. This CDR3 is 14 amino acids long. Trimming shortened V by 2 bases and J by 3 bases, and 10 bases separated the two germline ends. The source material was PBMCs. This clonotype originated in a man aged 40-49 years in good health and CMV-seropositive. This chain joins TRBV6-5 and TRBJ1-1, with TRBD1 as a possible D gene (5 bases). For the CDR3, the DNA is TGTGCCAGCAGTTACAGGCAGGGTTACACTGAAGCTTTCTTT. It encodes CASSYRQGYTEAFF.